The entry below gives a single TCR beta chain sequence along with its context. The antigen remains undetermined. A clone one base away is much larger, so this may be a read error. A second PCR, run for roughly 7 to 11 cycles, used a sample-barcoded 5' primer plus a J-beta primer mix. MiXCR, run by TCRdb on the 5' RACE reads, gives a single entry per CDR3 protein. The top ten clones hold around 3.4% of a sample with 550,000 to 750,000 distinct CDR3 sequences, more than 20% of them seen once. This record belongs to a study of blood T cells in healthy people across ages. Study-wide points: Estimated diversity that came from one million T cells was considered an underestimate. Donor CMV status, an unknown factor, possibly confounded changes in expanded clonotypes.

Isolation yielded PBMCs, at least 7 million per sample, in every case. The CDR3 spans 13 residues. Germline V CDR1 and CDR2: MNHEY, SMNVEV (reference sequence). Sequencing input: blood. The chain has TRBV27 and TRBJ2-6; D might be TRBD1 (5 bases). This TCR was sampled from a man in his sixties or seventies in good health. The CDR3 here is CASSLSGANVLAF. The CDR3 region has the DNA TGTGCCAGCAGTTTGAGTGGGGCCAACGTCCTGGCTTTC.